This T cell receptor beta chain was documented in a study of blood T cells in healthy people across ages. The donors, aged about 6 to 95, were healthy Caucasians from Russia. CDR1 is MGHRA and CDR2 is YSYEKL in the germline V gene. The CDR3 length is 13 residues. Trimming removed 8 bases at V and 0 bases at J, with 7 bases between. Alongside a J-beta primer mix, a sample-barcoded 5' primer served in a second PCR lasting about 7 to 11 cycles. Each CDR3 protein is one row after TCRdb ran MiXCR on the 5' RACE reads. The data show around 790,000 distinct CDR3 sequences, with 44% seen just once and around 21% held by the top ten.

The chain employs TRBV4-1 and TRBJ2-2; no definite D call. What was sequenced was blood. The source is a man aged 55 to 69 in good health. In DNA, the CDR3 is TGCGCCAGCCGAAGGTCGAACACCGGGGAGCTGTTTTTT. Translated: CASRRSNTGELFF.